Each of the 24 T cell receptor beta chains below was sequenced from the same sample in a study of human T cells and chemical hapten exposure. TCRdb reprocessed the RACE reads with MiXCR, giving one entry per CDR3 protein. The sample includes roughly 120,000 distinct CDR3 sequences, 9.5% to 13% of them seen just once. Time point: patch test 1, 2 weeks after DPC sensitization. The treatment was: therapeutic diphenylcyclopropenone sensitization with weekly scalp DPC. The sequenced sample was whole blood, obtained in connection with sensitization to the hapten diphenylcyclopropenone (DPC). These receptors were collected from a woman aged 45-65 years with alopecia areata. Some clones in this sample may be carry-over from other donors' samples.

This clonotype was seen repeatedly, ten times or more. This sequence joins TRBV11-2 and TRBJ1-1; weak D call: TRBD1 (5 bases). CDR1 and CDR2 (germline): SGHAT, FQNNGV. The V and J ends lost 5 bases and 5 bases respectively, with 15 bases between them. The CDR3 length is 14 residues. The CDR3 loop reads CASSQQGQGTEAFF. Written as DNA, the CDR3 is TGTGCCAGCAGCCAACAAGGTCAGGGAACTGAAGCTTTCTTT. Combining the CDR3 with reference TRBV11-2 and TRBJ1-1 gives the whole variable domain EAGVAQSPRYKIIEKRQSVAFWCNPISGHATLYWYQQILGQGPKLLIQFQNNGVVDDSQLPKDRFSAERLKGVDSTLKIQPAKLEDSAVYLCASSQQGQGTEAFFGQGTRLTVV.

The gene calls are TRBV28 and TRBJ1-5, with no clear D. The length of the CDR3 is 15 residues. Germline loops: CDR1 MDHEN, CDR2 SYDVKM. Trimming shortened V by 6 bases and J by 4 bases, and 16 bases separated the two germline ends. For the CDR3, the DNA is TGTGCCAGCAGGACCCCCGGGCCCTTTAATCAGCCCCAGCATTTT. Translated, it gives CASRTPGPFNQPQHF.

The V gene is TRBV6-2 or TRBV6-3, the J gene TRBJ2-3; D tentatively fits TRBD1 or TRBD2 (6 bases each). Germline values: CDR1 MNHEY, CDR2 SVGEGT. The V and J ends lost 6 bases and 6 bases respectively, with 16 bases between them. The CDR3 runs 14 residues. The CDR3 is CASSPGLDRDTQYF. The CDR3 DNA follows: TGTGCCAGCAGCCCGGGACTCGACAGGGATACGCAGTATTTT.

The chain uses TRBV7-2 and TRBJ2-1; unclear D gene. This CDR3 is 14 amino acids long. V was shortened by 3 bases and J by 4 bases, with 10 bases between the two germline ends. Germline V gene lookup returns CDR1 SGHTA and CDR2 FQGNSA. The CDR3 reads CASSFRQEYNEQFF. The CDR3, as DNA: TGTGCCAGCAGCTTTAGGCAGGAATACAATGAGCAGTTCTTC.

This clonotype was observed a few times. The CDR3 sequence: CASSQERGQPQHF. The CDR3 DNA sequence: TGTGCCAGCAGCCAAGAGCGGGGACAGCCCCAGCATTTT. This rearrangement joins TRBV4-2 to TRBJ1-5; no clear D. Trimming pared 0 bases from V and 7 bases from J, leaving 7 bases between. CDR1 is LGHNA, CDR2 YNFKEQ, per germline. CDR3 length: 13 amino acids.

This chain uses TRBV4-3 with TRBJ1-2; D call uncertain. This CDR3 spans 15 amino acids. The ends were cut back, 1 base at V and 4 bases at J, with 13 bases in the middle. Germline values: CDR1 LGHNA, CDR2 YSLEER. The CDR3 bases are TGCGCCAGCAGCCAAGGACGGAGTCGCGGCTATGGCTACACCTTC. Its protein product is CASSQGRSRGYGYTF.

This clonotype was seen repeatedly, ten times or more. V gene TRBV5-5 combines with J gene TRBJ2-1; 9 bases match TRBD1. Trimming cost V 4 bases and J 3 bases; bases outside gene matches: 2. Germline CDR1 reads SGHKS; CDR2 reads YYEKEE (reference sequence). The CDR3 covers 14 residues. In DNA form, the CDR3 reads TGTGCCAGCAGCGCGGGACAGGGCTACAATGAGCAGTTCTTC. Encoded protein: CASSAGQGYNEQFF.

This clonotype was observed at least ten times. The rearrangement joins TRBV7-6 to TRBJ2-3; no clear D gene. The CDR3 is 12 residues long. CDR1 is SGHVS and CDR2 is FNYEAQ in the germline V gene. Trimming pared 4 bases from V and 2 bases from J, leaving 4 bases between. CDR3 residues: CASSSTTDTQYF. The CDR3, as DNA: TGTGCCAGCAGCTCTACCACAGATACGCAGTATTTT.

The V call is TRBV27, the J call TRBJ1-1; 8 bases are shared with TRBD1. V gave up 7 bases and J gave up 4 bases; unmatched junction bases: 8. The CDR3 totals 14 residues. Germline CDR1 reads MNHEY; CDR2 reads SMNVEV (reference sequence). CDR3 nucleotide sequence: TGTGCCAGCAAACCGGGGGACAGGATCACTGAAGCTTTCTTT. Its translation is CASKPGDRITEAFF.

The chain employs TRBV20-1 and TRBJ2-5; 7 positions agree with TRBD2. Germline V lookup: CDR1 DFQATT, CDR2 SNEGSKA (reference sequence). The V segment lost 5 bases and the J segment 5 bases; nucleotides outside the gene matches: 14. The CDR3 covers 15 residues. The DNA of the CDR3 is TGCAGTGCTCCCCTGGGGGGGAGCTCCCAGGAGACCCAGTACTTC. Translation: CSAPLGGSSQETQYF.

This clonotype showed up just a few times. This CDR3 is CASSPPVSTDTQYF. The CDR3 coding sequence is TGTGCCAGCTCACCACCGGTCAGCACAGATACGCAGTATTTT. The chain has TRBV18 and TRBJ2-3; D call uncertain. Deletions cut 0 bases from V and 0 bases from J, with 4 bases between. The CDR3 extends over 14 amino acids. Germline V gene data show CDR1 as KGHSH and CDR2 as LQKENI.

This sequence joins TRBV29-1 and TRBJ2-7; TRBD2 is a possible D gene (5 bases). Germline values: CDR1 SQVTM, CDR2 ANQGSEA. V shed 5 bases and J shed 2 bases, with 13 bases lying between them. The CDR3 spans 13 residues. CDR3 DNA: TGCAGCGTTTATGCCGGGATGGCCTACGAGCAGTACTTC. It specifies CSVYAGMAYEQYF.

V and J are TRBV29-1 and TRBJ1-1; D not certain. The CDR3 runs 11 residues. Trimming left V 7 bases short and J 1 base short, with 7 bases between. The germline V gene has CDR1 SQVTM and CDR2 ANQGSEA. CDR3 coding DNA: TGCAGCGCGCAGGAGAACACTGAAGCTTTCTTT. Protein: CSAQENTEAFF.

V usage is TRBV7-2 and J usage is TRBJ2-3; D gene unclear. The V gene's germline CDR1 is SGHTA and CDR2 FQGNSA. V gave up 5 bases and J gave up 0 bases, with 12 bases separating them. This CDR3 comprises 15 residues. CDR3 nucleotides: TGTGCCAGCAGCACACGTCAAGCTAGCACAGATACGCAGTATTTT. Its protein product is CASSTRQASTDTQYF.

In this sample, this clonotype turned up a few times. The J gene is TRBJ1-2, the V gene TRBV20-1; 7 bases match TRBD1. J lost 2 bases, V lost 0 bases, and 6 bases had no gene match. Looked up from germline, CDR1 is DFQATT and CDR2 is SNEGSKA (reference sequence). The CDR3 length is 15 residues. The CDR3 coding sequence is TGCAGTGCTAGAGACCCCGGACAGGTGAACTATGGCTACACCTTC. Protein product: CSARDPGQVNYGYTF.

This clonotype was seen a few times. V usage is TRBV6-1 and J usage is TRBJ2-7, with 8 bases that match TRBD1. This CDR3 contains 15 residues. V was clipped by 4 bases and J by 6 bases; unmatched bases: 11. CDR1 and CDR2 from the germline V gene are MNHNS and SASEGT. The CDR3 reads CASSAGTGSLAEQYF. DNA of the CDR3: TGTGCCAGCAGTGCCGGGACAGGATCCCTCGCCGAGCAGTACTTC.

This clonotype showed up many times. The V and J genes are TRBV18 and TRBJ1-4; D is possibly TRBD1 (6 bases). Germline V gives CDR1 KGHSH, CDR2 LQKENI. V was clipped by 6 bases and J by 6 bases, with 20 bases between them. The CDR3 sequence is 16 residues long. CDR3 sequence: CASSRRGRTVDEKLFF. The DNA for the CDR3 is TGTGCCAGCTCCCGCCGGGGTCGGACAGTAGATGAAAAACTGTTTTTT.

This clonotype came up many times. The V call is TRBV6-1, the J call TRBJ2-1; TRBD2 agrees at 7 bases. V lost 4 bases, J lost 6 bases, and 6 bases stayed unmatched. CDR1 MNHNS and CDR2 SASEGT come from the germline V gene. The CDR3 spans 14 residues. As DNA, the CDR3 is TGTGCCAGCAGTGGATTAGCGGGCGGCAATGAGCAGTTCTTC. Protein: CASSGLAGGNEQFF.

There are many counts of this clonotype. V is TRBV14 and J is TRBJ1-5, with unresolved D. The CDR3 totals 13 residues. V was shortened by 5 bases and J by 5 bases, with 10 bases between the two germline ends. Germline V gene data show CDR1 as SGHDN and CDR2 as FVKESK. The CDR3 spells CASSRQFDQPQHF. Here the CDR3 DNA reads TGTGCCAGCAGCAGGCAGTTCGATCAGCCCCAGCATTTT. The whole variable domain, remainder taken from reference TRBV14 and TRBJ1-5, is EAGVTQFPSHSVIEKGQTVTLRCDPISGHDNLYWYRRVMGKEIKFLLHFVKESKQDESGMPNNRFLAERTGGTYSTLKVQPAELEDSGVYFCASSRQFDQPQHFGDGTRLSIL.

J is TRBJ1-2 and V is TRBV29-1, with D tentatively TRBD1 (5 bases). V lost 7 bases to trimming and J lost 2 bases, with 14 bases between them. The germline V gene has CDR1 SQVTM and CDR2 ANQGSEA. The CDR3 consists of 13 residues. CDR3 in DNA: TGCAGCGCACAGCAGGGCTTGAACTATGGCTACACCTTC. Residues: CSAQQGLNYGYTF.

This clonotype was observed many times. The chain combines TRBV5-5 with TRBJ1-2; D unresolved. The CDR3 consists of 15 residues. In germline, CDR1 is SGHKS, CDR2 YYEKEE (reference sequence). V was cut by 0 bases and J by 0 bases, with 9 bases left in between. In nucleotides, the CDR3 is TGTGCCAGCAGCTTGGACGCCAGACCTAACTATGGCTACACCTTC. It encodes CASSLDARPNYGYTF.

The sample holds a few counts of this clonotype. The rearrangement joins TRBV28 to TRBJ2-1, with no clear D. This CDR3 is built from 12 residues. Germline assignment: CDR1 MDHEN and CDR2 SYDVKM. CDR3 nucleotide sequence: TGTGTCATAGAGAAAGGTTACAATGAGCAGTTCTTC. As protein: CVIEKGYNEQFF.

Many counts were recorded for this clonotype. The chain is built from TRBV12-3 or TRBV12-4 and TRBJ1-2; TRBD1 matches 8 bases. V gave up 3 bases and J gave up 3 bases; unmatched junction bases: 3. This CDR3 is 14 amino acids long. The CDR3 sequence is CASSFGTGDYGYTF. In DNA, the CDR3 is TGTGCCAGCAGTTTTGGGACAGGTGACTATGGCTACACCTTC.

The CDR3 sequence is CSAMNQLDLTDTQYF. CDR3 nucleotides: TGCAGCGCTATGAACCAACTAGACCTCACAGATACGCAGTATTTT. V and J are TRBV29-1 and TRBJ2-3; weak D call: TRBD2 (5 bases). Germline V CDR1 and CDR2: SQVTM, ANQGSEA. CDR3 length: 15 amino acids. V gave up 7 bases and J gave up 2 bases, with 19 bases separating them.